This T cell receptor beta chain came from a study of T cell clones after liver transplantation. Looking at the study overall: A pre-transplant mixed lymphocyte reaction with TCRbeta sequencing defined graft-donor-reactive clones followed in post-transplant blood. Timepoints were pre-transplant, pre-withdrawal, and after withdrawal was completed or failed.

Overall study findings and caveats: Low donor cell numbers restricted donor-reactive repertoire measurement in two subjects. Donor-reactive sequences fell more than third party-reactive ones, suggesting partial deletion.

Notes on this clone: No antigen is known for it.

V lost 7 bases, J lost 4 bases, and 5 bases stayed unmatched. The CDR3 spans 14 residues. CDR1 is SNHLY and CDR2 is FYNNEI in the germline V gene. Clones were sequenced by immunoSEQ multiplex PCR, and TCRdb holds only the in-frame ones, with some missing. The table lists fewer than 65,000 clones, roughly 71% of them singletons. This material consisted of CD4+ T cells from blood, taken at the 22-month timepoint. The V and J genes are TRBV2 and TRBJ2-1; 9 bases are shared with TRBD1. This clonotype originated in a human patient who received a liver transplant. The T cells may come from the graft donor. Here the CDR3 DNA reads TGTGCCAGCAAGGTACAGGGGGCTTACAATGAGCAGTTCTTC. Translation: CASKVQGAYNEQFF.